The 10 T cell receptor beta chains given below trace back to one sample, sequenced in a study of T cell responses to AZD1222 COVID-19 vaccine. Libraries were prepared by immunoSEQ multiplex PCR; TCRdb keeps only in-frame clonotypes and omits some of them. The sample includes about 100,000 clones, more than 70% of them seen just once. Sequencing used peripheral blood, obtained on day 0 of MenACWY control vaccination. These receptors all come from an adult in good health.

This sequence joins TRBV5-6 and TRBJ2-5; TRBD1 aligns across 9 bases. In germline, CDR1 is SGHDT, CDR2 YYEEEE. Trimming removed 4 bases from V and 5 bases from J; junction bases left unmatched: 6. This CDR3 has 14 residues. DNA for the CDR3: TGTGCCAGCAGCCCAACAGGGGGCTGGGAGACCCAGTACTTC. Its protein product is CASSPTGGWETQYF.

The chain combines TRBV6-5 with TRBJ2-3; D is tentatively TRBD1 or TRBD2 (5 bases each). The CDR3 covers 14 residues. Per germline, CDR1 MNHEY and CDR2 SVGAGI. Trimming removed 7 bases at V and 2 bases at J, with 13 bases between. The CDR3 spells CASTGDGHTDTQYF. In DNA form, the CDR3 reads TGTGCCAGCACCGGGGACGGACACACAGATACGCAGTATTTT.

This clone was counted once. The chain carries TRBV5-1 and TRBJ1-6; maybe TRBD1 (6 bases). From germline, CDR1 is SGHRS and CDR2 YFSETQ. Trimming pared 0 bases from V and 5 bases from J, leaving 9 bases between. This CDR3 comprises 15 residues. The CDR3 sequence is CASSLGQADNSPLHF. CDR3 DNA: TGCGCCAGCAGCTTGGGACAGGCGGATAATTCACCCCTCCACTTT.

The chain carries TRBV6-5 and TRBJ2-5; 7 positions agree with TRBD1. This CDR3 is 16 amino acids long. Germline CDR1 is MNHEY and CDR2 is SVGAGI. J gave up 5 bases and V 1 base, and 10 bases lay outside the gene matches. The CDR3, as DNA: TGTGCCAGCAGTTACTTTACGACAGGGCGGAGGGAGACCCAGTACTTC. This gives the protein CASSYFTTGRRETQYF.

The chain is built from TRBV29-1 and TRBJ2-3; weak D call: TRBD1 (6 bases). CDR1 and CDR2 (germline): SQVTM, ANQGSEA. Between the trimmed V and J ends, which lost 5 bases and 0 bases, there was a span of 9 bases. This CDR3 is built from 13 residues. The DNA of the CDR3 is TGCAGCGTTTTACAGGGTAGCACAGATACGCAGTATTTT. Amino acid sequence: CSVLQGSTDTQYF.

The chain recombines TRBV2 with TRBJ1-5; TRBD1 aligns across 7 bases. Germline CDR1 is SNHLY and CDR2 is FYNNEI. V shed 3 bases, J shed 7 bases, and the junction held 6 bases outside the gene matches. The CDR3 has 14 amino acids. Here the CDR3 DNA reads TGTGCCAGCAGTGACGGTACAGGGGCCCAGCCCCAGCATTTT. Protein: CASSDGTGAQPQHF.

CDR3 DNA: TGTGCCAGCAGCCAACCAGGGGTAGGAGGCTACACCTTC. Encoded protein: CASSQPGVGGYTF. V is TRBV3-1 (or the pseudogene TRBV3-2) and J is TRBJ1-2, with D possibly TRBD1 on 6 matching bases. The V gene lost 2 bases and the J gene lost 8 bases, with 12 bases spanning the gap. CDR1 and CDR2 (germline): LGHDT, YNNKEL (reference sequence). CDR3 length: 13 residues.

CDR3 sequence: CASSPDLDGYTF. CDR3 bases: TGTGCCAGCTCACCAGATCTCGATGGCTACACCTTC. The rearrangement links TRBV18 to TRBJ1-2; D remains ambiguous. V dropped 2 bases and J dropped 6 bases, with 7 bases sitting between them. The CDR3 sequence is 12 residues long. Germline loops: CDR1 KGHSH, CDR2 LQKENI.

The V and J genes are TRBV7-3 and TRBJ1-5, with D possibly matching TRBD1 (6 bases). Between the trimmed V and J ends, which lost 2 bases and 6 bases, there was a span of 11 bases. Germline V gives CDR1 SGHTA, CDR2 FQGTGA. CDR3 length: 14 residues. The CDR3 reads CASSLPRGVQPQHF. CDR3 nucleotide sequence: TGTGCCAGCAGCTTACCTAGGGGGGTTCAGCCCCAGCATTTT.

The V and J genes are TRBV28 and TRBJ1-2, with D uncertain. V lost 4 bases and J lost 4, with 7 bases in between. Germline V gene sequence: CDR1 MDHEN, CDR2 SYDVKM. The CDR3 length is 12 residues. This chain's CDR3 is CASSWQRYGYTF. The CDR3 coding sequence is TGTGCCAGCAGTTGGCAGCGCTATGGCTACACCTTC.